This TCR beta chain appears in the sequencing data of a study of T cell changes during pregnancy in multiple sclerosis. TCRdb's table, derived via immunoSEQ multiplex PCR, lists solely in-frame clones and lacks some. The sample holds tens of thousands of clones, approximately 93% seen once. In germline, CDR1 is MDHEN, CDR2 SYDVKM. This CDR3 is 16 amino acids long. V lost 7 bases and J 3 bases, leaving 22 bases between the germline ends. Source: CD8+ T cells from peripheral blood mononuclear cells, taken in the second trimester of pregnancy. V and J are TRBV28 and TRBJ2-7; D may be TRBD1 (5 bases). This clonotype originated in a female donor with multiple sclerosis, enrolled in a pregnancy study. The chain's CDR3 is CASNSPRQGVGYEQYF. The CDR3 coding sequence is TGTGCCAGCAACTCCCCCCGGCAGGGCGTGGGCTACGAGCAGTACTTC.